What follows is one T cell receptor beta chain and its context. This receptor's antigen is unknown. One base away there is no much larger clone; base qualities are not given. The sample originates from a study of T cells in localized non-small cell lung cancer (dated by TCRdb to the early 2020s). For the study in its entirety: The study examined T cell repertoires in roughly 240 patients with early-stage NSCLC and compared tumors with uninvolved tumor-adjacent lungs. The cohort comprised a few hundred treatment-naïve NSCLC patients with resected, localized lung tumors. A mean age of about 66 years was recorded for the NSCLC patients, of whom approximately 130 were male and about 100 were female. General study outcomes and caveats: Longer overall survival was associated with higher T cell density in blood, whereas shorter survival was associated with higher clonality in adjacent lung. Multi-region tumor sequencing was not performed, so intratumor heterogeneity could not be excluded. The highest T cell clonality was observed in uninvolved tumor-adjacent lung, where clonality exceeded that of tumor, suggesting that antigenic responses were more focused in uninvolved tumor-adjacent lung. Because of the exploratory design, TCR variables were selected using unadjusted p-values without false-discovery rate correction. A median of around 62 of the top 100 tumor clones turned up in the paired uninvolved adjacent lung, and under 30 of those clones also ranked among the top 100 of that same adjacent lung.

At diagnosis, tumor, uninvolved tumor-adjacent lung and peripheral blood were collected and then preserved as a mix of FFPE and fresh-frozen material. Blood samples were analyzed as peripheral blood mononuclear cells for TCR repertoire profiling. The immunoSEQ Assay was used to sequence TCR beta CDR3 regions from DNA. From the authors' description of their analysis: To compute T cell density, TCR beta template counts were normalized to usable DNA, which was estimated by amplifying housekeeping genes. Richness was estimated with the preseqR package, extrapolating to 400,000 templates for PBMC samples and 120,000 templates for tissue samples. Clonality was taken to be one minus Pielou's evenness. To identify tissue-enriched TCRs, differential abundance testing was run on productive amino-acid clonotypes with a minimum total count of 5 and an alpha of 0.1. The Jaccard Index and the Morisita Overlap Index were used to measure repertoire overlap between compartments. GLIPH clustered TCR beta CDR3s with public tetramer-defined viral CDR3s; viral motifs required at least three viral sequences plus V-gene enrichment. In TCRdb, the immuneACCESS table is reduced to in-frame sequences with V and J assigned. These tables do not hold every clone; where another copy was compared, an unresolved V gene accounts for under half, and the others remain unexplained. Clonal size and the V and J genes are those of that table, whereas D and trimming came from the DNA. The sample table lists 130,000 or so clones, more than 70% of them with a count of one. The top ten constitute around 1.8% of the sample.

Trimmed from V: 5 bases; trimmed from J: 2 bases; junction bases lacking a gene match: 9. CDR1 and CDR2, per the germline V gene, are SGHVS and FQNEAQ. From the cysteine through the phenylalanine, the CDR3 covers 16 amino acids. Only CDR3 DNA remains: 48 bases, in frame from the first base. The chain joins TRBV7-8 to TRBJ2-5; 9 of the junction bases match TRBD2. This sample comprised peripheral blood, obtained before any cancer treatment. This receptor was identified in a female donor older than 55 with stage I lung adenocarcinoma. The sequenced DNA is TGTGCCAGCAGCAGCCGGAGGGCGGGAGGGCAAGAGACCCAGTACTTC. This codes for CASSSRRAGGQETQYF.